This note documents a single TCR beta chain sequence. This specimen comes from a study of blood T cells in healthy people across ages. Trimming removed 0 bases at V and 8 bases at J, with 17 bases between. This CDR3 spans 16 amino acids. The use of a sample-barcoded 5' primer and a J-beta primer mix characterized a second PCR of 7 to 11 cycles. MiXCR was run by TCRdb on the 5' RACE reads, yielding one entry per CDR3 protein. Of about 800,000 distinct CDR3 sequences in the sample, approximately 25% were seen once. This same sample was also taken into another study, of T cells of mothers and their children.

The chain joins TRBV23-1 to TRBJ1-3; TRBD1 is a possible D gene (6 bases). TRBV23-1 is recorded as an ORF, its role being uncertain. The specimen sequenced was blood. This clonotype originated in a boy aged 5-17 years in good health. This CDR3 reads CASSQSGVAGAHTIYF. DNA of the CDR3: TGCGCCAGCAGTCAATCGGGGGTCGCAGGGGCGCACACCATATATTTT.